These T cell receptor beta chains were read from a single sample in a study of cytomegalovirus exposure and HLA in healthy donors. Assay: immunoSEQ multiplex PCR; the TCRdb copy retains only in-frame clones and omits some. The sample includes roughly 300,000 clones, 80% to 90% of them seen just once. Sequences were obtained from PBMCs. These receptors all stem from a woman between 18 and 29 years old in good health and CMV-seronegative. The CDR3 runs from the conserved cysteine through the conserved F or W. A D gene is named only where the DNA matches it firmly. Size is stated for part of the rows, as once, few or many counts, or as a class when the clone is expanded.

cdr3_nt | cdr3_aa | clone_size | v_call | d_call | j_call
TGCGTGGGGGGGGGAGTGACCTATGGCTACACCTTC | CVGGGVTYGYTF | . | TRBV10-1 | . | TRBJ1-2
TGCAGCGTCCCGAACTGGTCAGCGGTGAACACTGAAGCTTTCTTT | CSVPNWSAVNTEAFF | . | TRBV29-1 | . | TRBJ1-1
TGTGCCAGCAATGTGGGCGTTGAGCAGCCCCAGCATTTT | CASNVGVEQPQHF | few | TRBV6-5 | . | TRBJ1-5
TGTGCCAGCAGGGGACTTCGCGGGGAGCTGTTTTTT | CASRGLRGELFF | . | TRBV11-2 | . | TRBJ2-2
TGTGCCACCAGCAGAGGTAACGAGCAGTACTTC | CATSRGNEQYF | . | TRBV15 | . | TRBJ2-7
TGTGCCAGCAGCCGCCGGGACAGGGAACATGGCTACACCTTC | CASSRRDREHGYTF | few | TRBV6-5 | TRBD1 | TRBJ1-2
TGTGCCAGCAGCCAAGCCTACAGGGGGGAGAATGAAAAACTGTTTTTT | CASSQAYRGENEKLFF | . | TRBV4-2 | TRBD1 | TRBJ1-4
TGTGCCAGTAGCTTAAAAGCGGGATGGAATGAGCAGTTCTTC | CASSLKAGWNEQFF | . | TRBV19 | TRBD2 | TRBJ2-1
TGCAGCGTCGTTTCTAGCGGAACCAACAATGAGCAGTTCTTC | CSVVSSGTNNEQFF | . | TRBV29-1 | TRBD2 | TRBJ2-1
TGTGCCAGCATTACACAGGGGTTAGGTAATGAAAAACTGTTTTTT | CASITQGLGNEKLFF | . | TRBV2 | TRBD1 | TRBJ1-4
TGCGCCAGCAGCCAAGGCCTGGCAGCGACAGATACGCAGTATTTT | CASSQGLAATDTQYF | . | TRBV4-1 | . | TRBJ2-3
TGTGCCAGCAGTTTTCGTGCGACTAGCGGGTACCAAGAGACCCAGTACTTC | CASSFRATSGYQETQYF | . | TRBV27 | TRBD2 | TRBJ2-5
TGTGCCAGCAGCTTAGCTGGGGCGTCGCCCCAGCATTTT | CASSLAGASPQHF | once | TRBV7-2 | . | TRBJ1-5
TGTGCCAGCAGCCCGTGGGGACAGGGGGACACTGAAGCTTTCTTT | CASSPWGQGDTEAFF | . | TRBV28 | TRBD1 | TRBJ1-1
TGTGCCAGCAGCCAAGTCGGACAGGGGTATGGCTACACCTTC | CASSQVGQGYGYTF | . | TRBV4-2 | TRBD1 | TRBJ1-2
TGTGCCAGCAGTTCCCTCGAGCGGGTCGGGTACGAGCAGTACTTC | CASSSLERVGYEQYF | few | TRBV27 | . | TRBJ2-7
TGCAGTGCAACTAGCGGGGGTGAGCAGTTCTTC | CSATSGGEQFF | . | TRBV20-1 | TRBD2 | TRBJ2-1
TGTGCCAGCAGCCCCCAGGACAGGGACATGAACACTGAAGCTTTCTTT | CASSPQDRDMNTEAFF | . | TRBV11-2 | TRBD1 | TRBJ1-1
TGTGCCAGCAGTTACAGCGACAGCCTCTATGGCTACACCTTC | CASSYSDSLYGYTF | . | TRBV6-5 | . | TRBJ1-2
TGTGCCAGCAGCGTATCCGGCGGGACCTACAATGAGCAGTTCTTC | CASSVSGGTYNEQFF | . | TRBV9 | . | TRBJ2-1
TGTGCCAGCAGTTACTTCGCCAGGGTGGAGGAAAAACTGTTTTTT | CASSYFARVEEKLFF | . | TRBV6-6 | . | TRBJ1-4
TGCAGCGTTCCCTTGGAAGCAGCGGGAGTCGGCTACAATGAGCAGTTCTTC | CSVPLEAAGVGYNEQFF | . | TRBV29-1 | TRBD2 | TRBJ2-1